Listed here are 27 T cell receptor beta chains from one sample, sequenced in a study of CD8 T cells in Susac syndrome. Random hexamers were used to reverse transcribe 0.5 to 1 ug of RNA. TCRdb ran MiXCR on the immunoSEQ multiplex PCR reads and lists one entry per CDR3 protein. Of some 120,000 distinct CDR3 sequences listed, more than 80% are singletons. Sequencing was done on a sample of CD8+ T cells from PBMCs. The receptors originated from a human donor with multiple sclerosis.

The rearrangement links TRBV27 to TRBJ2-7; 10 bases match TRBD1. The CDR3 length is 15 residues. CDR1 and CDR2 (germline): MNHEY, SMNVEV (reference sequence). V gave up 2 bases and J gave up 3 bases; unmatched junction bases: 4. CDR3 residues: CASSLGGQGRYEQYF. For the CDR3, the DNA is TGTGCCAGCAGTTTAGGGGGACAGGGGCGCTACGAGCAGTACTTC.

The chain joins TRBV20-1 to TRBJ1-1, with D perhaps matching TRBD1 (6 bases). Germline assignment: CDR1 DFQATT and CDR2 SNEGSKA (reference sequence). This CDR3 is built from 16 residues. Trimming cost V 1 base and J 0 bases, with 15 bases left between them. In DNA, the CDR3 is TGCAGTGCTAGAGTTGCGGACAGCTCTATGAACACTGAAGCTTTCTTT. Encoded protein: CSARVADSSMNTEAFF.

The chain recombines TRBV10-3 with TRBJ1-2, with no clear D. The CDR3 length is 13 residues. Germline V gives CDR1 ENHRY, CDR2 SYGVKD. The germline V and J ends were trimmed by 6 bases and 4 bases, with 12 bases remaining between them. In DNA, the CDR3 is TGTGCCATCAGCCCCGATCCTTTCTATGGCTACACCTTC. Its protein product is CAISPDPFYGYTF.

The chain carries TRBV3-1 and TRBJ2-7; TRBD1 matches at 11 bases. Germline V gene lookup returns CDR1 LGHDT and CDR2 YNNKEL (reference sequence). The CDR3 has 15 residues. J was trimmed by 3 bases and V by 3 bases; bases with no gene match: 4. CDR3 sequence: CASSQPGTGGYEQYF. CDR3 coding DNA: TGTGCCAGCAGCCAGCCGGGGACAGGGGGCTACGAGCAGTACTTC.

The V gene is TRBV5-6, the J gene TRBJ2-1; 9 positions match TRBD2. Germline values: CDR1 SGHDT, CDR2 YYEEEE. The CDR3 has 15 amino acids. Losses at the gene ends were 0 bases for V and 3 bases for J; bases not matched to a gene: 1. The CDR3: CASSLASGDYNEQFF. The CDR3 bases are TGTGCCAGCAGCTTGGCTAGCGGGGACTACAATGAGCAGTTCTTC.

The chain employs TRBV24-1 and TRBJ2-3; 8 nucleotides align to TRBD2. Germline CDR1 KGHDR, CDR2 SFDVKD. V trimming: 7 bases; J trimming: 4 bases; junction bases outside the gene matches: 12. The CDR3 length is 16 residues. Here the CDR3 DNA reads TGTGCCACCAGGGGGCCCGGGACTAGGGGAGCAGATACGCAGTATTTT. The encoded protein is CATRGPGTRGADTQYF.

The rearrangement links TRBV5-1 to TRBJ1-1, with D possibly being TRBD1 (6 bases). Germline loops: CDR1 SGHRS, CDR2 YFSETQ. V was trimmed by 4 bases and J by 1 base, leaving 17 bases between them. This CDR3 contains 16 residues. CDR3 sequence reads: CASSLLSGTRNTEAFF. The CDR3 DNA follows: TGCGCCAGCAGCCTCCTCTCCGGGACACGGAACACTGAAGCTTTCTTT.

This clonotype was counted only a few times. The chain is built from TRBV5-1 and TRBJ1-2, with D possibly TRBD1 on 5 matching bases. The CDR3 extends over 17 amino acids. The ends were cut back, 4 bases at V and 0 bases at J, with 19 bases in the middle. Germline V gene data show CDR1 as SGHRS and CDR2 as YFSETQ. This chain's CDR3 is CASSPEGTPFPNYGYTF. The CDR3 nucleotides read TGCGCCAGCAGCCCGGAAGGGACTCCTTTTCCTAACTATGGCTACACCTTC.

This clonotype is medium-sized in the sample. The rearrangement joins TRBV18 to TRBJ1-2; D remains ambiguous. V lost 6 bases to trimming and J lost 6 bases, with 8 bases between them. Germline CDR1 is KGHSH and CDR2 is LQKENI. The CDR3 spans 11 residues. CDR3: CASSPNHGYTF. CDR3 coding DNA: TGTGCCAGCTCCCCCAACCATGGCTACACCTTC.

The V gene is TRBV4-1, the J gene TRBJ1-1; D unresolved. Germline loops: CDR1 MGHRA, CDR2 YSYEKL. Trimming pared 1 base from V and 1 base from J, leaving 10 bases between. The CDR3 has 15 amino acids. CDR3 protein: CASSQVKGKNTEAFF. CDR3 sequence (DNA): TGCGCCAGCAGCCAAGTAAAGGGTAAGAACACTGAAGCTTTCTTT.

The chain couples TRBV27 to TRBJ1-1, with a weak D call TRBD1 (5 bases). This CDR3 comprises 14 residues. V dropped 5 bases and J dropped 3 bases, with 13 bases sitting between them. CDR1 is MNHEY and CDR2 is SMNVEV in the germline V gene (reference sequence). CDR3 residues: CASSGPGRDTEAFF. As DNA, the CDR3 is TGTGCCAGCAGTGGTCCAGGGCGAGACACTGAAGCTTTCTTT.

The J gene is TRBJ2-2, the V gene TRBV29-1; 7 positions agree with TRBD1. V lost 4 bases to trimming and J lost 6 bases; unmatched junction nucleotides: 11. Germline V gives CDR1 SQVTM, CDR2 ANQGSEA. The CDR3 covers 15 residues. DNA of the CDR3: TGCAGCGTTGCCGCCGGAGTCGGACAGGCCGGGGAGCTGTTTTTT. Amino acid sequence: CSVAAGVGQAGELFF.

This CDR3 is CASSLAVNEQFF. In DNA, the CDR3 is TGTGCCAGCAGCTTAGCAGTCAATGAGCAGTTCTTC. The chain employs TRBV7-9 and TRBJ2-1; unclear D gene. V was pared by 0 bases and J by 6 bases, with 3 bases between. Germline lookup yields CDR1 SEHNR and CDR2 FQNEAQ (reference sequence). The CDR3 consists of 12 residues.

The chain carries TRBV5-1 and TRBJ1-2; 7 bases align to TRBD1. The length of the CDR3 is 17 residues. Trimming cost V 0 bases and J 2 bases; bases outside gene matches: 10. Germline CDR1 and CDR2: SGHRS and YFSETQ. The CDR3 here is CASSLGLRDSVNYGYTF. The CDR3 region has the DNA TGCGCCAGCAGCTTGGGACTGCGGGACAGCGTAAACTATGGCTACACCTTC. The whole variable domain, filled in from reference TRBV5-1 and TRBJ1-2, reads KAGVTQTPRYLIKTRGQQVTLSCSPISGHRSVSWYQQTPGQGLQFLFEYFSETQRNKGNFPGRFSGRQFSNSRSEMNVSTLELGDSALYLCASSLGLRDSVNYGYTFGSGTRLTVV.

The V and J genes are TRBV28 and TRBJ2-5, with D hard to call. Trimming removed 10 bases at V and 10 bases at J, with 31 bases between. CDR1 is MDHEN and CDR2 is SYDVKM in the germline V gene. This CDR3 has 16 amino acids. CDR3 bases: TGTGCCACGCAGTTTTCGGCTCCAGATCTCCCTGAAGGCCAGTACTTC. Amino acid sequence: CATQFSAPDLPEGQYF.

The chain combines TRBV29-1 with TRBJ2-5, with 9 nucleotides matching TRBD1. CDR3 length: 15 amino acids. From germline, CDR1 is SQVTM and CDR2 ANQGSEA. The ends lost 3 bases at V and 5 bases at J; junction bases unmatched: 10. CDR3 in DNA: TGCAGCGTTGATCCCTCACAGGGGGCTCTCGAGACCCAGTACTTC. This translates into CSVDPSQGALETQYF.

This chain connects TRBV6-1 to TRBJ2-7; 10 positions agree with TRBD1. The trim removed 5 bases at V and 4 bases at J, leaving 11 bases unmatched. Germline CDR1 reads MNHNS; CDR2 reads SASEGT. There are 16 residues in the CDR3. CDR3 region: CASSPRPGQGRYEQYV. CDR3 nucleotides: TGTGCCAGCAGTCCACGCCCGGGACAGGGGCGGTACGAGCAGTACGTC.

The V gene is TRBV20-1, the J gene TRBJ2-3; no clear D gene. The CDR3 consists of 15 residues. V gave up 2 bases and J gave up 0 bases, with 12 bases separating them. CDR1 DFQATT and CDR2 SNEGSKA come from the germline V gene (reference sequence). The CDR3 DNA reads TGCAGTGCTAGATCGTCCCGCTCTAGCACAGATACGCAGTATTTT. Its translation is CSARSSRSSTDTQYF.

The genes are TRBV5-1 and TRBJ2-7; 8 positions match TRBD1. Trimming at V came to 0 bases and at J to 3 bases, leaving 5 bases not matched to a gene. The CDR3 consists of 15 residues. Germline values: CDR1 SGHRS, CDR2 YFSETQ. CDR3 nucleotides: TGCGCCAGCAGCTTGGGACAGGGGTCAATCTACGAGCAGTACGTC. The encoded protein is CASSLGQGSIYEQYV.

This clonotype showed up just once. The V call is TRBV30, the J call TRBJ1-2, with D maybe TRBD1 (6 bases). Germline loops: CDR1 GTSNPN, CDR2 SVGIG (reference sequence). Trimming stripped 2 bases from V and 7 bases from J, with 14 bases between. There are 13 residues in the CDR3. CDR3 in amino acids: CAWSTGTGTGYTF. Here the CDR3 DNA reads TGTGCCTGGAGTACCGGCACAGGGACTGGCTACACCTTC.

The chain carries TRBV19 and TRBJ2-7, with D maybe TRBD1 (6 bases). In germline, CDR1 is LNHDA, CDR2 SQIVND (reference sequence). CDR3 length equals 14 residues. Trimming took 1 base from V and 1 from J, leaving 8 bases between them. The CDR3 here is CASSIGQESYEQYF. The CDR3, as DNA: TGTGCCAGTAGTATAGGACAGGAATCCTACGAGCAGTACTTC.

This clonotype has a single count. The gene calls are TRBV12-3 or TRBV12-4 and TRBJ2-7; D gene uncertain. The CDR3 contains 15 residues. V was cut by 4 bases and J by 4 bases, with 17 bases left in between. DNA of the CDR3: TGTGCCAGCAGTTATTCGGCATCCCCCGCTTACGAGCAGTACGTC. Translated: CASSYSASPAYEQYV.

The V gene is TRBV20-1, the J gene TRBJ2-7; 13 nucleotides match TRBD2. Germline loops: CDR1 DFQATT, CDR2 SNEGSKA (reference sequence). The CDR3 spans 17 residues. Trimming took 0 bases from V and 4 from J; bases not matched to a gene: 9. The CDR3 here is CSARDGGLAGLKYEQYV. Written as DNA, the CDR3 is TGCAGTGCTAGAGATGGGGGACTAGCGGGATTAAAGTACGAGCAGTACGTC.

CDR3 nucleotides: TGCGCCAGCAGCCAAACGGAGTACAATGAGCAGTTCTTC. Protein product: CASSQTEYNEQFF. The rearrangement joins TRBV4-1 to TRBJ2-1; no reliable D call. Trimming took 2 bases from V and 4 from J, leaving 6 bases between them. In germline, CDR1 is MGHRA, CDR2 YSYEKL. The CDR3 consists of 13 residues.

The chain has TRBV6-5 and TRBJ1-2, with 9 bases identical to TRBD1. This CDR3 is built from 15 residues. The V gene's germline CDR1 is MNHEY and CDR2 SVGAGI. After removal of 0 bases from V and 7 bases from J, the junction contained 6 bases not matched to a gene. The chain's CDR3 is CASSYSGDRVSGYTF. The CDR3 region has the DNA TGTGCCAGCAGTTACTCCGGGGACAGGGTTAGTGGCTACACCTTC.

The chain carries TRBV20-1 and TRBJ2-1; D gene ambiguous. The CDR3 consists of 12 residues. V was shortened by 5 bases and J by 6 bases, with 11 bases between the two germline ends. The germline V gene has CDR1 DFQATT and CDR2 SNEGSKA (reference sequence). Here the CDR3 reads CSARTAGNEQFF. CDR3 bases: TGCAGTGCTCGGACCGCCGGCAATGAGCAGTTCTTC.

The rearrangement links TRBV12-3 or TRBV12-4 to TRBJ1-5; 7 nucleotides match TRBD1. CDR3 length equals 15 residues. V gave up 6 bases and J gave up 0 bases; unmatched junction bases: 5. In DNA form, the CDR3 reads TGTGCCAGCAGCCAGGACAGGTCTAGCAATCAGCCCCAGCATTTT. Translated: CASSQDRSSNQPQHF.